A selection of T cell receptor beta chains follows, all from one sample in a study of OX40 agonist ivuxolimab in advanced cancers. Produced via immunoSEQ multiplex PCR; TCRdb's table is partial and in-frame only. The table has 35,000 to 50,000 clones, roughly four fifths seen once. The material was CD4+ or CD8+ T cells sorted from blood, obtained in a trial of the OX40 agonist ivuxolimab. These TCRs come from an adult with an advanced solid tumor such as melanoma, head and neck, liver or kidney cancer. Both conserved end residues are part of each CDR3. The D gene is left open where the match is weak. Some rows mark clone size as missing; the rest say once, few, many or name a class of expanded clone.

>NA|TRBV7-8|TRBJ2-7|TRBD2
TGTGCCAGCAGGGAAAGACGCTTGGGGGGGTCCCCCTACGAGCAGTACTTC
CASRERRLGGSPYEQYF
>NA|TRBV5-1|TRBJ2-1|NA
TGCGCCAGCAGCTTGACGGCGACACCCTACTCCTACAATGAGCAGTTCTTC
CASSLTATPYSYNEQFF
>NA|TRBV29-1|TRBJ1-1|NA
TGCAGCGTCTCGGGACGGCAGAACACTGAAGCTTTCTTT
CSVSGRQNTEAFF
>NA|TRBV29-1|TRBJ2-5|NA
TGCAGCGCTAGTACCCGGGACTGGCGAGAGACCCAGTACTTC
CSASTRDWRETQYF
>NA|TRBV19|TRBJ2-7|TRBD1
TGTGCCAGTAGTATCGGGCAGGGGGTTTCCTACGAGCAGTACTTC
CASSIGQGVSYEQYF
>NA|TRBV9|TRBJ2-5|TRBD1
TGTGCCAGCAGCTCCCATCAGGGGGAAGAGACCCAGTACTTC
CASSSHQGEETQYF
>NA|TRBV6-1|TRBJ2-7|NA
TGTGCCAGCAGTGCTGGGGGGACACCCTACGAGCAGTACTTC
CASSAGGTPYEQYF
>NA|TRBV27|TRBJ2-1|NA
TGTGCCAGCACTAACGGGGCAGGGTGGAGCAATGAGCAGTTCTTC
CASTNGAGWSNEQFF
>NA|TRBV6-5|TRBJ2-7|NA
TGTGCCAGCAGGTTCCAGCGGTACTCCTACGAGCAGTACTTC
CASRFQRYSYEQYF
>NA|TRBV7-3|TRBJ2-2|TRBD1
TGTGCCAGCAGCCTCGACAGGGTAACCGGGGAGCTGTTTTTT
CASSLDRVTGELFF
>NA|TRBV2|TRBJ2-3|NA
TGTGCCAGCAGTGAAAGGGGCCCTGACACAGATACGCAGTATTTT
CASSERGPDTDTQYF
>NA|TRBV9|TRBJ2-2|NA
TGTGCCAGCAGCGTAGATACAGTGAACACCGGGGAGCTGTTTTTT
CASSVDTVNTGELFF
>NA|TRBV4-3|TRBJ1-4|NA
TGCGCCAGCAGCCAAGGACAGACTACAAATGAAAAACTGTTTTTT
CASSQGQTTNEKLFF
>NA|TRBV4-1|TRBJ2-7|NA
TGCGCCAGCAGCTTTACAGGTTCCTACGAGCAGTACTTC
CASSFTGSYEQYF
>NA|TRBV7-7|TRBJ2-3|NA
TGTGCTAGCAGCTTTACGGCTTCCTCCACAGATACGCAGTATTTT
CASSFTASSTDTQYF
>NA|TRBV5-4|TRBJ2-1|NA
TGTGCCAGCAGCTTGGGTGGGAGTGGGGGCTACAATGAGCAGTTCTTC
CASSLGGSGGYNEQFF
>NA|TRBV11-2|TRBJ2-2|TRBD2
TGTGCCAGCAGCAGACTAGCTCTGTCGACCGGGGAGCTGTTTTTT
CASSRLALSTGELFF
>few|TRBV27|TRBJ2-2|NA
TGTGCCAGCAGTTTCCCCTTTTTGGGGGTGAACACCGGGGAGCTGTTTTTT
CASSFPFLGVNTGELFF
>NA|TRBV5-1|TRBJ2-3|NA
TGCGCCAGTGCTGGTGGTAGTGGGGGAGCAGATACGCAGTATTTT
CASAGGSGGADTQYF
>NA|TRBV7-9|TRBJ1-5|NA
TGTGCCAGCAGCGCAGCGGGTCAAGGGGGTCAGCCCCAGCATTTT
CASSAAGQGGQPQHF
>NA|TRBV4-2|TRBJ2-7|NA
TGTGCCAGCAGCCAAGGGGCCTCCTACGAGCAGTACTTC
CASSQGASYEQYF
>NA|TRBV29-1|TRBJ1-4|NA
TGCAGCGTTCGGCCCGGGGCGAATGAAAAACTGTTTTTT
CSVRPGANEKLFF
>NA|TRBV28|TRBJ2-7|NA
TGTGCCAGCAGTTTACGGGGGGCTGGGTCCTACGAGCAGTACTTC
CASSLRGAGSYEQYF
>once|TRBV4-2|TRBJ1-1|NA
TGTGCCAGCAGCCAAGACTGGGGGCTGAACACTGAAGCTTTCTTT
CASSQDWGLNTEAFF
>NA|TRBV29-1|TRBJ1-2|NA
TGCAGTACCAGGGAGAACTATGGCTACACCTTC
CSTRENYGYTF
>NA|TRBV2|TRBJ2-1|NA
TGTGCCAGCAGTGATCCGGGGGGCGGATCCTACAATGAGCAGTTCTTC
CASSDPGGGSYNEQFF
>NA|TRBV5-4|TRBJ1-2|TRBD1
TGTGCCAGCAGCCGTACAGGGGGAGATGGCTACACCTTC
CASSRTGGDGYTF
>NA|TRBV11-1|TRBJ2-3|NA
TGTGCCAGCAGCAACGGCCCCACAGATACGCAGTATTTT
CASSNGPTDTQYF
>NA|TRBV7-2|TRBJ1-4|TRBD1
TGTGCCAGCAGCTTAATACCAGGGGGTGAAAAACTGTTTTTT
CASSLIPGGEKLFF
>few|TRBV9|TRBJ1-4|NA
TGTGCCAGCAGCGTAGGAGATCAGGCTTATGGCAATGAAAAACTGTTTTTT
CASSVGDQAYGNEKLFF
>NA|TRBV7-6|TRBJ2-3|TRBD2
TGTGCCAGCAGCCCAAGGACTAGCGGGAGCTCAGATACGCAGTATTTT
CASSPRTSGSSDTQYF
>NA|TRBV6-5|TRBJ1-4|NA
TGTGCCAGCAGTTACTCGACGGAGGTGGGAGAAAAACTGTTTTTT
CASSYSTEVGEKLFF
>NA|TRBV27|TRBJ2-3|NA
TGTGCCAGCAGTTTGTCAGTTAGCGACACAGATACGCAGTATTTT
CASSLSVSDTDTQYF
>NA|TRBV18|TRBJ2-5|TRBD1
TGTGCCAGCTCACCTGGGACAGGGGCTGGGATGTCCCAGTACTTC
CASSPGTGAGMSQYF
>once|TRBV14|TRBJ1-2|NA
TGTGCCAGCAGCGCCAAACAACTTAACTATGGCTACACCTTC
CASSAKQLNYGYTF
>NA|TRBV7-3|TRBJ2-1|TRBD2
TGTGCCAGCAGCTTCATTAGCGGGAGGTACAATGAGCAGTTCTTC
CASSFISGRYNEQFF
>few|TRBV29-1|TRBJ1-2|NA
TGCAGCGCCAGGGTTGCTAACTATGGCTACACCTTC
CSARVANYGYTF
>once|TRBV5-1|TRBJ1-1|NA
TGCGCCAGCAGCTTGAGACCCGACACTGAAGCTTTCTTT
CASSLRPDTEAFF
>NA|TRBV7-7|TRBJ2-5|TRBD2
TGTGCTAGCAGCTTCGGACTAGGAATGGGAGAGACCCAGTACTTC
CASSFGLGMGETQYF
>once|TRBV7-8|TRBJ2-7|NA
TGTGCCAGCAGCTTATTTAGGACCACCAGCTACGAGCAGTACTTC
CASSLFRTTSYEQYF
>NA|TRBV2|TRBJ1-5|NA
TGTGCCAGCAGGGCAAGCAATCAGCCCCAGCATTTT
CASRASNQPQHF
>NA|TRBV5-5|TRBJ2-5|NA
TGTGCCAGCAGCGCCACAGGGAGTGGGGTAGGGACCCAGTACTTC
CASSATGSGVGTQYF
>NA|TRBV7-8|TRBJ1-3|TRBD1
TGTGCCAGCAGCTTAGTACAAAGCCTACAGGGGGTGGGAGACACCATATATTTT
CASSLVQSLQGVGDTIYF
>NA|TRBV18|TRBJ2-4|TRBD2
TGTGCCAGCTCACCACTCGGGACTAGCGACATTCAGTACTTC
CASSPLGTSDIQYF
>NA|TRBV7-9|TRBJ1-1|NA
TGTGCCAGCAGCCGTACAGGGAACACTGAAGCTTTCTTT
CASSRTGNTEAFF
>NA|TRBV7-9|TRBJ2-5|NA
TGTGCCAGCAGCTTTATTCCGGGGTGGACCCAGTACTTC
CASSFIPGWTQYF
>NA|TRBV18|TRBJ2-5|NA
TGTGCCAGCTCACTACAGGGTAGGGAGACCCAGTACTTC
CASSLQGRETQYF
>NA|TRBV29-1|TRBJ2-1|TRBD2
TGCAGCGTTCAAGGGCGGGAGAGGAATGAGCAGTTCTTC
CSVQGRERNEQFF
>NA|TRBV7-6|TRBJ1-1|NA
TGTGCCAGCAGCTTAGTACTGGGCAGGGAAAACACTGAAGCTTTCTTT
CASSLVLGRENTEAFF
>NA|TRBV4-1|TRBJ2-1|NA
TGCGCCAGCAGCCTAATTAACTCCTACAATGAGCAGTTCTTC
CASSLINSYNEQFF
>NA|TRBV7-2|TRBJ2-3|TRBD2
TGTGCCAGCAGCTCCCGGACTAGCGGGAGCACAGATACGCAGTATTTT
CASSSRTSGSTDTQYF
>once|TRBV5-1|TRBJ1-5|NA
TGCGCCAGCAGCTTGGGGACAGAACAGCCCCAGCATTTT
CASSLGTEQPQHF
>NA|TRBV5-4|TRBJ1-6|NA
TGTGCCAGCAGCTTGGCCACAGGGAGGGGATCACCCCTCCACTTT
CASSLATGRGSPLHF
>few|TRBV27|TRBJ2-5|NA
TGTGCCAGCAGTCTCCTCAGCCAGGGTGAGTCAGAGACCCAGTACTTC
CASSLLSQGESETQYF
>NA|TRBV18|TRBJ1-1|NA
TGTGCCAGCTCACCAGGGATGACGAACACTGAAGCTTTCTTT
CASSPGMTNTEAFF